The text below deals with one T cell receptor beta chain. What it binds is unknown. Germline V lookup: CDR1 LGHDT, CDR2 YNNKEL (reference sequence). The CDR3 is made up of 17 amino acids. V trimming: 0 bases; J trimming: 1 base; junction bases outside the gene matches: 8. TCR beta cDNA libraries had unique molecular identifiers. The yield from roughly 1 to 10 million T cells was roughly 500,000 cDNA molecules in total. MiXCR, applied by TCRdb to the PCR reads, yields one record per CDR3 protein. The repertoire holds hundreds of thousands of distinct CDR3 sequences, with 59% as singletons. This entry belongs to a study of post-analysis software for immune sequencing data. Whole-study context: Recorded disease courses covered relapsing-remitting, secondary progressive and progressive-relapsing multiple sclerosis. Some patients had no subtype annotation. Findings of the study overall: In patients, TRBV5-6, TRBV5-1 and TRBV20-1 belonged to five TRBV segments found more frequently than in controls. Controls' normalized Chao1 diversity significantly exceeded that of multiple sclerosis patients. Those samples that were prepared in the same batch co-clustered strongly by F measure.

The specimen sequenced was blood. The V and J genes are TRBV3-1 and TRBJ1-2; 7 nucleotides line up with TRBD1. This TCR derives from a girl aged 2-15 years with multiple sclerosis. The CDR3 region has the DNA TGTGCCAGCAGCCAAGATTGGGGCTCAGGGGGTAACTATGGCTACACCTTC. Amino acid sequence: CASSQDWGSGGNYGYTF.